Below, 21 T cell receptor beta chains from the same sample are listed, as sequenced in a study of cytomegalovirus exposure and HLA in healthy donors. The PCR contained 60 Vbeta and 13 Jbeta primers. Only in-frame clones appear in the TCRdb table, and some are missing; sequencing was by immunoSEQ multiplex PCR. The sample lists 150,000 to 200,000 clones; approximately 79% were seen once. Sequenced input: PBMCs. The origin of the receptors is a woman aged 25 to 39 in good health and CMV-seropositive.

The chain couples TRBV5-6 to TRBJ1-5; perhaps TRBD1 as D (6 bases). The CDR3 loop spans 15 amino acids. Germline CDR1 SGHDT, CDR2 YYEEEE. Trimming stripped 0 bases from V and 5 bases from J, with 12 bases between. Written as DNA, the CDR3 is TGTGCCAGCAGCTTGGTAGGGACACCCGATCAGCCCCAGCATTTT. Encoded protein: CASSLVGTPDQPQHF.

This clone was counted a few times. The chain is built from TRBV6-5 and TRBJ2-2, with D possibly matching TRBD2 (6 bases). CDR1 MNHEY and CDR2 SVGAGI come from the germline V gene. V was trimmed by 5 bases and J by 1 base, leaving 11 bases between them. The CDR3 has 15 residues. CDR3 residues: CASSPGLRNTGELFF. The DNA for the CDR3 is TGTGCCAGCAGTCCGGGACTTAGGAACACCGGGGAGCTGTTTTTT.

The rearrangement joins TRBV5-1 to TRBJ2-7; 8 nucleotides agree with TRBD1. CDR3 length equals 16 residues. Unmatched junction bases numbered 12, after V lost 4 bases and J lost 3 bases. Germline assignment: CDR1 SGHRS and CDR2 YFSETQ. CDR3 loop: CASSPGQDRVIYEQYF. CDR3 DNA sequence: TGCGCCAGCAGCCCCGGGCAGGACAGGGTGATCTACGAGCAGTACTTC.

The chain couples TRBV11-2 to TRBJ1-1, with 7 positions matching TRBD1. The germline V gene encodes CDR1 SGHAT and CDR2 FQNNGV. With 4 bases clipped from V and 2 bases from J, the junction kept 4 bases outside the gene matches. This CDR3 is 14 amino acids long. This CDR3 reads CASSSRQGNTEAFF. CDR3 nucleotide sequence: TGTGCCAGCAGCTCTAGACAGGGTAACACTGAAGCTTTCTTT.

The chain employs TRBV4-3 and TRBJ1-1, with D tentatively TRBD1 (6 bases). There are 15 residues in the CDR3. CDR1 and CDR2 from the germline V gene are LGHNA and YSLEER. Trimming took 1 base from V and 0 from J, leaving 9 bases between them. CDR3 sequence (DNA): TGCGCCAGCAGCCAAGGGCAGGGGTTGAACACTGAAGCTTTCTTT. Residues: CASSQGQGLNTEAFF.

V and J are TRBV11-2 and TRBJ2-7, with 9 bases aligning to TRBD1. The CDR3 contains 17 residues. CDR1 SGHAT and CDR2 FQNNGV come from the germline V gene. V trimming: 0 bases; J trimming: 3 bases; junction bases outside the gene matches: 9. The CDR3 here is CASSLEASGTGNYEQYF. The CDR3 DNA sequence: TGTGCCAGCAGCTTAGAGGCCTCCGGGACAGGGAACTACGAGCAGTACTTC.

The V gene is TRBV5-8, the J gene TRBJ2-3, with 9 bases identical to TRBD2. In germline, CDR1 is SGHTS, CDR2 YDEGEE. CDR3 length: 17 residues. After removal of 4 bases from V and 3 bases from J, the junction contained 12 bases not matched to a gene. The CDR3 DNA reads as TGTGCCAGCAGCCCCGGCGGCGGGAGGGCCGGAACAGATACGCAGTATTTT. Protein: CASSPGGGRAGTDTQYF.

V and J are TRBV19 and TRBJ2-2, with TRBD1 matching over 11 bases. CDR1 and CDR2 from the germline V gene are LNHDA and SQIVND (reference sequence). Trimming at V came to 7 bases and at J to 7 bases, leaving 5 bases not matched to a gene. There are 14 residues in the CDR3. DNA of the CDR3: TGTGCCAGTACGGACAGGGGGCTAGGCGGGGAGCTGTTTTTT. Amino acid sequence: CASTDRGLGGELFF.

This sequence joins TRBV4-3 and TRBJ2-7; 8 bases match TRBD1. Trimming took 0 bases from V and 4 from J; bases not matched to a gene: 8. The CDR3 covers 16 residues. The germline V gene has CDR1 LGHNA and CDR2 YSLEER. CDR3 sequence (DNA): TGCGCCAGCAGCCAAGATCGTGGACAGGGCCTTTACGAGCAGTACTTC. This encodes CASSQDRGQGLYEQYF.

The CDR3 region is CASGPGTGSYEQYF. CDR3 coding DNA: TGTGCCAGCGGACCCGGGACAGGGTCCTACGAGCAGTACTTC. The genes are TRBV5-6 and TRBJ2-7; the match to TRBD1 covers 9 bases. Losses at the gene ends were 7 bases for V and 1 base for J; bases not matched to a gene: 6. The CDR3 has 14 amino acids. Germline V lookup: CDR1 SGHDT, CDR2 YYEEEE. Full variable domain (rest looked up from reference TRBV5-6 and TRBJ2-7): DAGVTQSPTHLIKTRGQQVTLRCSPKSGHDTVSWYQQALGQGPQFIFQYYEEEERQRGNFPDRFSGHQFPNYSSELNVNALLLGDSALYLCASGPGTGSYEQYFGPGTRLTVT.

The chain uses TRBV2 and TRBJ2-2, with 11 bases aligning to TRBD2. This CDR3 has 18 amino acids. Germline lookup yields CDR1 SNHLY and CDR2 FYNNEI. The ends lost 1 base at V and 0 bases at J; junction bases unmatched: 4. The CDR3 loop reads CASSEGLAGTPNTGELFF. The CDR3 region has the DNA TGTGCCAGCAGTGAAGGACTAGCGGGAACCCCGAACACCGGGGAGCTGTTTTTT. The full variable domain, in which reference TRBV2 and TRBJ2-2 provide the parts outside the CDR3, is EPEVTQTPSHQVTQMGQEVILRCVPISNHLYFYWYRQILGQKVEFLVSFYNNEISEKSEIFDDQFSVERPDGSNFTLKIRSTKLEDSAMYFCASSEGLAGTPNTGELFFGEGSRLTVL.

This sequence joins TRBV27 and TRBJ1-6, with 9 bases aligning to TRBD1. The ends lost 6 bases at V and 8 bases at J; junction bases unmatched: 5. The CDR3 runs to 14 residues. Germline-derived CDR1 and CDR2 are MNHEY and SMNVEV (reference sequence). CDR3 DNA sequence: TGTGCCAGCAGCCTCAGACAGGGGGATTCACCCCTCCACTTT. It specifies CASSLRQGDSPLHF.

The rearrangement joins TRBV2 to TRBJ1-4, with D uncertain. V was trimmed by 6 bases and J by 7 bases, leaving 15 bases between them. The germline CDR1 and CDR2 sequences are SNHLY and FYNNEI. The CDR3 extends over 14 amino acids. CDR3 sequence: CASSLPSRGEKLFF. CDR3 bases: TGTGCCAGCAGCCTGCCCTCGCGCGGTGAAAAACTGTTTTTT. The full variable domain, in which reference TRBV2 and TRBJ1-4 provide the parts outside the CDR3, is EPEVTQTPSHQVTQMGQEVILRCVPISNHLYFYWYRQILGQKVEFLVSFYNNEISEKSEIFDDQFSVERPDGSNFTLKIRSTKLEDSAMYFCASSLPSRGEKLFFGSGTQLSVL.

The J gene is TRBJ2-7, the V gene TRBV5-6, with 8 bases that match TRBD2. V trimming: 4 bases; J trimming: 6 bases; junction bases outside the gene matches: 12. The CDR3 runs to 15 residues. CDR1 is SGHDT and CDR2 is YYEEEE in the germline V gene. The CDR3 reads CASSPPTGGPAEQYF. CDR3 DNA sequence: TGTGCCAGCAGCCCCCCCACGGGAGGGCCGGCCGAGCAGTACTTC.

The chain uses TRBV10-1 and TRBJ2-3, with D tentatively TRBD1 (5 bases). Germline V gives CDR1 WNHNN, CDR2 SYGVQD (reference sequence). The CDR3 contains 15 residues. Trimming removed 8 bases at V and 4 bases at J, with 19 bases between. The CDR3 DNA reads as TGCGCCAGCTCCTTGGGGCAGGGTGGGGCAGATACGCAGTATTTT. Amino acids: CASSLGQGGADTQYF.

This sequence joins TRBV6-5 and TRBJ1-1; D remains ambiguous. This CDR3 has 13 residues. V lost 7 bases to trimming and J lost 4 bases, with 13 bases between them. Germline V CDR1 and CDR2: MNHEY, SVGAGI. The CDR3 nucleotides are TGTGCCAGCAAAAAAATGAGTGGCACTGAAGCTTTCTTT. This codes for CASKKMSGTEAFF.

CDR3 coding DNA: TGCGCCAGCAGCTCAGACCCCGGGACTTCTACAGATGAGCAGTTCTTC. Amino acid sequence: CASSSDPGTSTDEQFF. The gene calls are TRBV5-1 and TRBJ2-1, with D possibly matching TRBD2 (6 bases). With 3 bases removed from V and 8 bases from J, the gap between germline ends came to 21 bases. CDR3 length: 16 amino acids. CDR1 is SGHRS, CDR2 YFSETQ, per germline.

This CDR3 reads CAISVGQGNTEAFF. CDR3 nucleotide sequence: TGTGCCATCAGCGTGGGACAGGGGAACACTGAAGCTTTCTTT. The J gene is TRBJ1-1, the V gene TRBV10-3; 9 positions agree with TRBD1. Trimming cost V 6 bases and J 1 base; bases outside gene matches: 3. Per germline, CDR1 ENHRY and CDR2 SYGVKD. The CDR3 extends over 14 amino acids.

V and J are TRBV4-3 and TRBJ2-3; 7 bases map to TRBD2. The CDR3 runs 16 residues. The germline V gene has CDR1 LGHNA and CDR2 YSLEER. V was clipped by 0 bases and J by 2 bases; unmatched bases: 5. DNA of the CDR3: TGCGCCAGCAGCCAAGATCGGGCGGGGGACACAGATACGCAGTATTTT. Amino acids: CASSQDRAGDTDTQYF.

The sample holds one count of this clone. The chain is built from TRBV10-3 and TRBJ2-3, with D tentatively TRBD2 (6 bases). The germline V gene has CDR1 ENHRY and CDR2 SYGVKD. V lost 4 bases and J lost 0, with 8 bases in between. The CDR3 length is 14 residues. The chain's CDR3 is CAISAGTSTDTQYF. In DNA, the CDR3 is TGTGCCATCAGTGCTGGGACTAGCACAGATACGCAGTATTTT.

In its sample, this clone was seen a few times. The gene calls are TRBV28 and TRBJ2-5, with a tentative D call TRBD2 (5 bases). Trimming removed 4 bases from V and 1 base from J, with 19 bases in between. The CDR3 length is 17 residues. CDR1 is MDHEN and CDR2 is SYDVKM in the germline V gene. CDR3 coding DNA: TGTGCCAGCAGTTCGGCCCGGAGGCTCTCCGTCCAAGAGACCCAGTACTTC. Its translation: CASSSARRLSVQETQYF.